Each of the 15 T cell receptor beta chains below was sequenced from the same sample in a study of blood T cell repertoires in COVID-19. The data were produced by immunoSEQ multiplex PCR, yet TCRdb's version contains in-frame clones alone and is incomplete. The sample includes about 150,000 clones, approximately 78% of them seen just once. Source material: peripheral blood. The receptor source for this set is a human donor with acute or convalescent COVID-19. The donor label of this sample is uncertain.

The CDR3 here is CASSYIGLYNEQFF. For the CDR3, the DNA is TGTGCCAGCTCATATATTGGCCTCTACAATGAGCAGTTCTTC. The chain couples TRBV18 to TRBJ2-1, with D unresolved. Germline assignment: CDR1 KGHSH and CDR2 LQKENI. The CDR3 length is 14 residues. Trimming left V 5 bases short and J 3 bases short, with 11 bases between.

The chain employs TRBV2 and TRBJ1-1; 7 positions agree with TRBD1. With 4 bases clipped from V and 1 base from J, the junction kept 12 bases outside the gene matches. Looked up from germline, CDR1 is SNHLY and CDR2 is FYNNEI. The CDR3 runs to 17 residues. CDR3 amino acids: CASSGVRDRPTNTEAFF. The DNA for the CDR3 is TGTGCCAGCAGTGGGGTGCGGGACAGACCAACGAACACTGAAGCTTTCTTT.

The chain combines TRBV19 with TRBJ1-1; 7 bases match TRBD1. This CDR3 region has 15 residues. V trimming: 6 bases; J trimming: 1 base; junction bases outside the gene matches: 8. The germline gives CDR1 LNHDA, CDR2 SQIVND (reference sequence). Here the CDR3 reads CASRPRGFGNTEAFF. As DNA, the CDR3 is TGTGCCAGTAGACCCAGGGGGTTTGGGAACACTGAAGCTTTCTTT.

This clone occurred once. The J gene is TRBJ2-4, the V gene TRBV7-3, with TRBD2 as a possible D gene (6 bases). Germline lookup yields CDR1 SGHTA and CDR2 FQGTGA. V was shortened by 5 bases and J by 8 bases, with 13 bases between the two germline ends. The CDR3 loop spans 13 amino acids. The CDR3 loop is CASSPDPGDIQYF. CDR3 nucleotides: TGTGCCAGCAGCCCCGACCCGGGGGACATTCAGTACTTC.

The sample holds a few counts of this clone. The chain is built from TRBV11-2 and TRBJ2-3; the match to TRBD1 covers 7 bases. V trimming: 7 bases; J trimming: 3 bases; junction bases outside the gene matches: 7. The germline V gene encodes CDR1 SGHAT and CDR2 FQNNGV. The CDR3 totals 14 residues. In DNA, the CDR3 is TGTGCCAGCAAGACAGGGTTGGGGACAGATACGCAGTATTTT. This sequence encodes CASKTGLGTDTQYF.

The chain recombines TRBV18 with TRBJ1-4; D gene uncertain. Germline lookup yields CDR1 KGHSH and CDR2 LQKENI. Trimming shortened V by 3 bases and J by 15 bases, and 17 bases separated the two germline ends. The CDR3 is made up of 13 amino acids. The CDR3 region has the DNA TGTGCCAGCTCACCTACACAAACCGGGAAGATGTTTTTT. This sequence encodes CASSPTQTGKMFF.

The chain couples TRBV3-1 (or the pseudogene TRBV3-2) to TRBJ1-2; possible D gene TRBD1, 6 bases. Germline V lookup: CDR1 LGHDT, CDR2 YNNKEL (reference sequence). CDR3 length: 14 residues. The V end was cut by 6 bases, the J end by 0 bases, with 11 bases between. CDR3 sequence: CASSPQGTNYGYTF. In nucleotides, the CDR3 is TGTGCCAGCAGTCCACAGGGAACTAACTATGGCTACACCTTC.

The chain couples TRBV21-1 to TRBJ1-2. TRBV21-1 is termed a pseudogene. This CDR3 is 12 amino acids long. As DNA, the CDR3 is TGTGCCAGCAACCTACGGGGGTATGGCTACACCTTC. It translates to CASNLRGYGYTF.

This clone showed up just once. V usage is TRBV18 and J usage is TRBJ1-3, with 12 positions matching TRBD1. This CDR3 region has 19 residues. V trimming: 3 bases; J trimming: 0 bases; junction bases outside the gene matches: 9. Germline CDR1 KGHSH, CDR2 LQKENI. The CDR3 sequence: CASSPSGTGGSISGNTIYF. Here the CDR3 DNA reads TGTGCCAGCTCACCTTCCGGGACAGGGGGCTCCATCTCTGGAAACACCATATATTTT.

This chain joins TRBV4-2 and TRBJ1-2; no reliable D call. Germline CDR1 is LGHNA and CDR2 is YNFKEQ. Trimming shortened V by 8 bases and J by 0 bases, and 7 bases separated the two germline ends. CDR3 length: 12 residues. CDR3 amino acids: CASGPTNYGYTF. CDR3 DNA: TGTGCCAGCGGGCCGACTAACTATGGCTACACCTTC.

CDR3 in DNA: TGTGCCAGCAGCTTAGACTTCAATCAGCCCCAGCATTTT. It specifies CASSLDFNQPQHF. The genes are TRBV7-6 and TRBJ1-5; D remains ambiguous. The CDR3 length is 13 residues. The germline V and J ends were trimmed by 1 base and 3 bases, with 4 bases remaining between them. Germline V gives CDR1 SGHVS, CDR2 FNYEAQ.

This clone appeared many times. The chain carries TRBV7-9 and TRBJ2-7, with a tentative D call TRBD2 (6 bases). Germline V gives CDR1 SEHNR, CDR2 FQNEAQ (reference sequence). Trimming removed 5 bases at V and 3 bases at J, with 17 bases between. The length of the CDR3 is 15 residues. CDR3 region: CASSPSWGEVYEQYF. In nucleotides, the CDR3 is TGTGCCAGCAGCCCATCTTGGGGGGAGGTCTACGAGCAGTACTTC.

The genes are TRBV3-1 (or the pseudogene TRBV3-2) and TRBJ1-6; TRBD1 aligns across 12 bases. The J segment lost 6 bases and the V segment lost 4 bases, leaving 4 bases of the junction unmatched. This CDR3 has 16 residues. The germline gives CDR1 LGHDT, CDR2 YNNKEL (reference sequence). CDR3 sequence: CASSRGTGGGNSPLHF. CDR3 DNA sequence: TGTGCCAGCAGCCGGGGGACAGGGGGCGGTAATTCACCCCTCCACTTT.

The chain carries TRBV7-2 and TRBJ1-4, with TRBD1 matching over 7 bases. CDR3 length: 16 amino acids. Germline V gene lookup returns CDR1 SGHTA and CDR2 FQGNSA. J lost 3 bases, V lost 0 bases, and 4 bases had no gene match. In nucleotides, the CDR3 is TGTGCCAGCAGCTTAGCCCCCGGGACAGCTAATGAAAAACTGTTTTTT. Residues: CASSLAPGTANEKLFF. Full variable domain (remainder filled in from reference TRBV7-2 and TRBJ1-4): GAGVSQSPSNKVTEKGKDVELRCDPISGHTALYWYRQSLGQGLEFLIYFQGNSAPDKSGLPSDRFSAERTGGSVSTLTIQRTQQEDSAVYLCASSLAPGTANEKLFFGSGTQLSVL.

This clone was counted between two and nine times. This sample also contains other DNA sequences that code for the same CDR3. The rearrangement joins TRBV2 to TRBJ1-1; 9 bases line up with TRBD1. Germline-derived CDR1 and CDR2 are SNHLY and FYNNEI. This CDR3 comprises 13 residues. The junction had 1 base not matched to a gene; V was cut back by 6 bases and J by 2 bases. CDR3 in DNA: TGTGCCAGCAGGGGACAGGGTAACACTGAAGCTTTCTTT. This codes for CASRGQGNTEAFF.